The following is a T cell receptor (beta chain) sequence with its context. The antigen is undetermined. PCR was performed using 60 Vbeta and 13 Jbeta primers. Measured with immunoSEQ multiplex PCR; TCRdb has only the in-frame clones, and not every one. Seen here are around 32,000 clones, around 40% observed once, and the top ten hold roughly 1.9%. J gave up 4 bases and V 6 bases, and 6 bases lay outside the gene matches. This CDR3 region has 13 residues. The germline V gene has CDR1 SGHNT and CDR2 YYREEE (reference sequence). This sample was included in a study of cytomegalovirus exposure and HLA in healthy donors. Study-level background: Researchers previously reported finding 90 million to 120 million unique TCR beta sequences from some 180 million T cells.

Study-level findings and limits: Owing to their indistinguishability, certain V segments, notably TRBV6-2 and TRBV6-3, were excluded.

V gene TRBV5-4 combines with J gene TRBJ1-2, with TRBD1 identical over 7 bases. This TCR was recovered from a woman aged 45-59 years in good health and CMV-seronegative. The sequencing sample was made of PBMCs. The CDR3 nucleotides read TGTGCCAGCAACTCCAGGGGGATCTATGGCTACACCTTC. This gives the protein CASNSRGIYGYTF.